This is a list of T cell receptor beta chains from one sample in a study of blood T cell repertoires in COVID-19. Here immunoSEQ multiplex PCR was the method, and the copy in TCRdb shows in-frame clones only, minus some. The data contain 150,000 to 200,000 clones, approximately 92% of them singletons. Material: peripheral blood. These receptors were collected from a woman aged 45-59 years with acute or convalescent COVID-19. The CDR3 runs from the conserved cysteine through the conserved F or W. Each record gives: CDR3 protein, CDR3 DNA, clone size, V gene, J gene, D gene. A D gene is named only where the DNA matches it firmly. The listing skips clone size in some rows; elsewhere it reads once, few, many or a size class.

CDR3aa: CATSSGPGGRTGELFF
CDR3nt: TGTGCCACCAGCTCCGGACCGGGGGGGAGGACCGGGGAGCTGTTTTTT
abundance: -
v_gene: TRBV28
j_gene: TRBJ2-2
d_gene: TRBD2

CDR3aa: CASSPELAGDNEQFF
CDR3nt: TGTGCCAGCAGTCCGGAACTAGCGGGGGACAATGAGCAGTTCTTC
abundance: -
v_gene: TRBV28
j_gene: TRBJ2-1
d_gene: TRBD2

CDR3aa: CASSDPREALYGYTF
CDR3nt: TGTGCCAGCAGTGACCCTCGGGAGGCTCTCTATGGCTACACCTTC
abundance: once
v_gene: TRBV2
j_gene: TRBJ1-2
d_gene: -

CDR3aa: CASPGTGGNWELFF
CDR3nt: TGTGCCAGCCCCGGGACAGGGGGCAATTGGGAGCTGTTTTTT
abundance: -
v_gene: TRBV6-5
j_gene: TRBJ2-2
d_gene: TRBD1

CDR3aa: CASSQDSLHVSGNTIYF
CDR3nt: TGCGCCAGCAGCCAAGACTCCTTACATGTCTCTGGAAACACCATATATTTT
abundance: -
v_gene: TRBV4-3
j_gene: TRBJ1-3
d_gene: -

CDR3aa: CASRQVSYGYTF
CDR3nt: TGTGCCAGCCGCCAGGTGTCGTATGGCTACACCTTC
abundance: -
v_gene: TRBV19
j_gene: TRBJ1-2
d_gene: -

CDR3aa: CARSCGWGYTF
CDR3nt: TGTGCCAGAAGCTGCGGGTGGGGCTACACCTTC
abundance: -
v_gene: TRBV5-3
j_gene: TRBJ1-2
d_gene: -

CDR3aa: CASSYSVGANTGELFF
CDR3nt: TGTGCCAGCAGTTACTCGGTAGGGGCGAACACCGGGGAGCTGTTTTTT
abundance: -
v_gene: TRBV6-5
j_gene: TRBJ2-2
d_gene: -

CDR3aa: CASSAGTGGGEKLFF
CDR3nt: TGTGCCAGCAGCGCGGGGACAGGGGGAGGTGAAAAACTGTTTTTT
abundance: -
v_gene: TRBV9
j_gene: TRBJ1-4
d_gene: TRBD1

CDR3aa: CASSYLGTGSNYGYTF
CDR3nt: TGTGCCAGCAGTTACTTGGGGACAGGTTCAAACTATGGCTACACCTTC
abundance: once
v_gene: TRBV6-5
j_gene: TRBJ1-2
d_gene: TRBD1

CDR3aa: CASSPGTAYGYTF
CDR3nt: TGTGCCAGCAGCCCTGGGACAGCCTATGGCTACACCTTC
abundance: -
v_gene: TRBV14
j_gene: TRBJ1-2
d_gene: TRBD1

CDR3aa: CASSEFAGTEAFF
CDR3nt: TGTGCCAGCAGTGAATTCGCGGGCACTGAAGCTTTCTTT
abundance: once
v_gene: TRBV25-1
j_gene: TRBJ1-1
d_gene: -

CDR3aa: CASSVELATEAFF
CDR3nt: TGTGCCAGCAGCGTAGAATTGGCCACTGAAGCTTTCTTT
abundance: -
v_gene: TRBV9
j_gene: TRBJ1-1
d_gene: -

CDR3aa: CAWSQGVNYGYTF
CDR3nt: TGTGCCTGGAGTCAGGGGGTAAACTATGGCTACACCTTC
abundance: -
v_gene: TRBV30
j_gene: TRBJ1-2
d_gene: TRBD1

CDR3aa: CASSQGTTVTGDTGELFF
CDR3nt: TGTGCCAGCAGCCAAGGTACGACGGTAACAGGGGACACCGGGGAGCTGTTTTTT
abundance: -
v_gene: TRBV3-1/TRBV3-2
j_gene: TRBJ2-2
d_gene: TRBD1

CDR3aa: CASSPRGDTEAFF
CDR3nt: TGTGCCAGCTCTCCCCGGGGAGACACTGAAGCTTTCTTT
abundance: -
v_gene: TRBV27
j_gene: TRBJ1-1
d_gene: -

CDR3aa: CAWSVREDTEAFF
CDR3nt: TGTGCCTGGAGTGTAAGGGAGGACACTGAAGCTTTCTTT
abundance: -
v_gene: TRBV30
j_gene: TRBJ1-1
d_gene: -

CDR3aa: CASSPELGVYEQYF
CDR3nt: TGTGCCAGCAGCCCCGAACTCGGAGTATACGAGCAGTACTTC
abundance: -
v_gene: TRBV7-2
j_gene: TRBJ2-7
d_gene: -

CDR3aa: CASSYMQGEQFF
CDR3nt: TGTGCCAGCTCTTATATGCAGGGGGAGCAGTTCTTC
abundance: once
v_gene: TRBV6-5
j_gene: TRBJ2-1
d_gene: -

CDR3aa: CASSRTSAGTDTQYF
CDR3nt: TGCGCCAGCAGTAGGACTAGCGCCGGCACAGATACGCAGTATTTT
abundance: -
v_gene: TRBV10-1
j_gene: TRBJ2-3
d_gene: TRBD2

CDR3aa: CASSPGSLGTDTQYF
CDR3nt: TGTGCCAGCAGCCCTGGGAGCTTAGGCACAGATACGCAGTATTTT
abundance: -
v_gene: TRBV5-8
j_gene: TRBJ2-3
d_gene: -

CDR3aa: CASSLRTGGNEKLFF
CDR3nt: TGTGCCAGCAGCTTACGGACAGGGGGTAATGAAAAACTGTTTTTT
abundance: -
v_gene: TRBV7-9
j_gene: TRBJ1-4
d_gene: TRBD1

CDR3aa: CASLRDRETGELFF
CDR3nt: TGTGCCAGTCTCCGGGACAGAGAAACCGGGGAGCTGTTTTTT
abundance: -
v_gene: TRBV19
j_gene: TRBJ2-2
d_gene: TRBD1

CDR3aa: CATKIPGGGTEAFF
CDR3nt: TGTGCCACCAAGATTCCGGGGGGGGGCACTGAAGCTTTCTTT
abundance: -
v_gene: TRBV27
j_gene: TRBJ1-1
d_gene: -

CDR3aa: CASSQRTSRSTDTQYF
CDR3nt: TGTGCCAGTAGCCAGAGGACTAGCAGATCCACAGATACGCAGTATTTT
abundance: -
v_gene: TRBV19
j_gene: TRBJ2-3
d_gene: TRBD2

CDR3aa: CASSWDRGNEKLFF
CDR3nt: TGTGCCAGCAGTTGGGACAGGGGGAATGAAAAACTGTTTTTT
abundance: -
v_gene: TRBV7-9
j_gene: TRBJ1-4
d_gene: TRBD1

CDR3aa: CASSSPHRDSSYEQYF
CDR3nt: TGTGCCAGCAGCTCCCCTCACAGGGACAGCTCCTACGAGCAGTACTTC
abundance: -
v_gene: TRBV6-2/TRBV6-3
j_gene: TRBJ2-7
d_gene: TRBD1

CDR3aa: CASSLTYNRVPSYEQYF
CDR3nt: TGTGCCAGCAGCTTAACGTATAACAGGGTTCCCTCCTACGAGCAGTACTTC
abundance: -
v_gene: TRBV7-9
j_gene: TRBJ2-7
d_gene: -